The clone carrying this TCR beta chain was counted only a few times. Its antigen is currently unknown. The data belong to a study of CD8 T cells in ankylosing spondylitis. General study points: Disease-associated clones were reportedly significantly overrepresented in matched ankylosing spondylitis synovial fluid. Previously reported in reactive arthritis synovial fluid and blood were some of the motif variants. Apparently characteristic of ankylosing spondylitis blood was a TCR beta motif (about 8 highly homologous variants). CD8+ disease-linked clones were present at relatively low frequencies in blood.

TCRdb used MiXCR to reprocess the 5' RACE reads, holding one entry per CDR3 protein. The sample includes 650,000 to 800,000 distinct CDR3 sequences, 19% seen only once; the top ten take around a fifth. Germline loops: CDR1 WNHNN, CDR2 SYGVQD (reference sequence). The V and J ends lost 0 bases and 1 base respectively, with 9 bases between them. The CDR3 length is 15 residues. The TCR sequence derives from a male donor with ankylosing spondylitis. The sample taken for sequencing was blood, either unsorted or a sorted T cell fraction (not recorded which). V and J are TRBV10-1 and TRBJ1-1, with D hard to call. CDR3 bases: TGCGCCAGCAGTGAGTCTATTGGACCGAACACTGAAGCTTTCTTT. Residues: CASSESIGPNTEAFF.